This TCR beta chain is drawn from a study of blood T cell repertoires in COVID-19. Looking at the study overall: Samples of COVID-19 (acute and convalescent) were obtained from the United States, Italy and Spain. Sources were T cells, B-cell-depleted T cells, or PBMCs; the material itself was cDNA or gDNA.

Sequencing used immunoSEQ multiplex PCR; TCRdb keeps in-frame clones, though not all of them. The sample has fewer than 4,500 clones; about 72% are singletons. The CDR3 runs to 12 residues. V was clipped by 6 bases and J by 10 bases; unmatched bases: 4. V usage is TRBV12-3 or TRBV12-4 and J usage is TRBJ1-1; the match to TRBD1 covers 11 bases. The clonotype originates from a human donor with active or convalescent COVID-19. The donor label of this sample is uncertain. Sequenced material: peripheral blood. CDR3 sequence reads: CASRYGTGGAFF. CDR3 nucleotide sequence: TGTGCCAGCAGATATGGGACAGGGGGAGCTTTCTTT.